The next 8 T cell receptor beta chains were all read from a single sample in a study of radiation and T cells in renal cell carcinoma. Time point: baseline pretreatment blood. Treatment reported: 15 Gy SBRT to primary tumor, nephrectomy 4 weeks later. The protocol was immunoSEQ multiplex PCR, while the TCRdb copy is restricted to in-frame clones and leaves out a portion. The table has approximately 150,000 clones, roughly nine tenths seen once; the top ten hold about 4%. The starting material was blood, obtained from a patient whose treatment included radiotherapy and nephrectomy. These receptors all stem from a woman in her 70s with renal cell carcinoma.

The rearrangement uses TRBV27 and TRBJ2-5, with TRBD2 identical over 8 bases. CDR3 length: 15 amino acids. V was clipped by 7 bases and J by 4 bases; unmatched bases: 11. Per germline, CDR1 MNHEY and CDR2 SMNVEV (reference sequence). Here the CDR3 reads CASTPTGGHGETQYF. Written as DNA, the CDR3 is TGTGCCAGCACCCCGACGGGGGGGCATGGAGAGACCCAGTACTTC.

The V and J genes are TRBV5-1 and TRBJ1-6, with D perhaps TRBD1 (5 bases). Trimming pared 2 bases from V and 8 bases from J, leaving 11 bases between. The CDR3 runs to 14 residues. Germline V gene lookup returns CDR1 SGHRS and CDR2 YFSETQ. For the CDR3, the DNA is TGCGCCAGCAGCTTAAGTGGGGCATATTCACCCCTCCACTTT. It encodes CASSLSGAYSPLHF.

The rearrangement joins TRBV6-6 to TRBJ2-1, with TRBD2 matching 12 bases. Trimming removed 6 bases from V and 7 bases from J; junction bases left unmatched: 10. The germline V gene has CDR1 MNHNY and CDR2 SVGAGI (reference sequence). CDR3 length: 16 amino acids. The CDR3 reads CASSLAGGPFNNEQFF. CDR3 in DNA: TGTGCCAGCAGCCTAGCGGGGGGGCCGTTCAATAATGAGCAGTTCTTC.

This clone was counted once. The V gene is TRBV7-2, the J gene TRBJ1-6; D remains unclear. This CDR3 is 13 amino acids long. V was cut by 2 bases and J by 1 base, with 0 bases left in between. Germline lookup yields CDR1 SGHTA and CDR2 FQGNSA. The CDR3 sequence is CASSLSYNSPLHF. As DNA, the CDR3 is TGTGCCAGCAGCTTATCCTATAATTCACCCCTCCACTTT.

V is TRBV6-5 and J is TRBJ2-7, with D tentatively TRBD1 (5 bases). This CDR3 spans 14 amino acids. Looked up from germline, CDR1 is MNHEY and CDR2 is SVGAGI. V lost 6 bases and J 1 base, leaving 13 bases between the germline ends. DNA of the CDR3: TGTGCCAGCAGCCAAGATACAGGTTCCTACGAGCAGTACTTC. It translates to CASSQDTGSYEQYF.

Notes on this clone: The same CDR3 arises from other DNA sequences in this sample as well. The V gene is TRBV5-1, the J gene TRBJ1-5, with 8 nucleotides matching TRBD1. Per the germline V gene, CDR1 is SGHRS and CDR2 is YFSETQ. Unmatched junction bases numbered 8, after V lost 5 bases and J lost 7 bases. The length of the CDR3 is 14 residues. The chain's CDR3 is CASSLGQGGQPQHF. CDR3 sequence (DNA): TGCGCCAGCAGTCTTGGACAGGGAGGGCAGCCCCAGCATTTT.

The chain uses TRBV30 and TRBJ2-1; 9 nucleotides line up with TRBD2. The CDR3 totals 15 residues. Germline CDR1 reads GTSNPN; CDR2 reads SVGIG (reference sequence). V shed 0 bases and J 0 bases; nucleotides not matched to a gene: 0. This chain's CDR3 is CAWSVSGGSYNEQFF. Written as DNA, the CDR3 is TGTGCCTGGAGTGTTAGCGGGGGCTCCTACAATGAGCAGTTCTTC. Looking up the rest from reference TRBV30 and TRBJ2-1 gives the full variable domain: SQTIHQWPATLVQPVGSPLSLECTVEGTSNPNLYWYRQAAGRGLQLLFYSVGIGQISSEVPQNLSASRPQDRQFILSSKKLLLSDSGFYLCAWSVSGGSYNEQFFGPGTRLTVL.

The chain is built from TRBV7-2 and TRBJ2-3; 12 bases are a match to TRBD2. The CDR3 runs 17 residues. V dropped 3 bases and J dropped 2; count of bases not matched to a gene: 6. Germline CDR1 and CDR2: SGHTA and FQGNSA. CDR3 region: CASSLGTSGPSTDTQYF. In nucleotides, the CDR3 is TGTGCCAGCAGCTTGGGGACTAGCGGGCCCTCCACAGATACGCAGTATTTT.